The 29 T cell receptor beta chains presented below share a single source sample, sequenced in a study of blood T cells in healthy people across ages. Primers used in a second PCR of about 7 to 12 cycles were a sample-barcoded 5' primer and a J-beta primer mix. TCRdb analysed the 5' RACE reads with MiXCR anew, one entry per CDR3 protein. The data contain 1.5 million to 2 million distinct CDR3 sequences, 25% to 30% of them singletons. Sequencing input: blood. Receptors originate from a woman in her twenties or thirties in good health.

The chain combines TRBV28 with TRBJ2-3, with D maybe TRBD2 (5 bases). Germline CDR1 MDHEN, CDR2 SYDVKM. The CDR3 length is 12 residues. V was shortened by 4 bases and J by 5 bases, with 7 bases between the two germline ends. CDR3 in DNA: TGTGCCAGCAGTTCCGGGAAAGATACGCAGTATTTT. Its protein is CASSSGKDTQYF.

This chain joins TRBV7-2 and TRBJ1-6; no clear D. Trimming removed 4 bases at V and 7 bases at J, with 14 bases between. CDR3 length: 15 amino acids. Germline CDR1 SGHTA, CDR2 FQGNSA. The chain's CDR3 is CASSSRQVRNSPLHF. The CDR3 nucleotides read TGTGCCAGCAGCTCCAGACAAGTCAGAAATTCACCCCTCCACTTT.

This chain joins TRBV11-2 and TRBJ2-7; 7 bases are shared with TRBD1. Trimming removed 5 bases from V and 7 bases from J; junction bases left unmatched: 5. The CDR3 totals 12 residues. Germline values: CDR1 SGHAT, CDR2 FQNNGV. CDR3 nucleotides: TGTGCCAGCAGCAGGGACAGAATAGAGCAGTACTTC. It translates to CASSRDRIEQYF.

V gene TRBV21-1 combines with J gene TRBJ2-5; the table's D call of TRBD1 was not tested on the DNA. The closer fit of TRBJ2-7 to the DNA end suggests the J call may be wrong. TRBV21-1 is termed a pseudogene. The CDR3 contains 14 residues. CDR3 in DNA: TGTGCCAGCAGCACCAGGGGCCCCCTGGACGAGCAGTACTTC. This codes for CASSTRGPLDEQYF.

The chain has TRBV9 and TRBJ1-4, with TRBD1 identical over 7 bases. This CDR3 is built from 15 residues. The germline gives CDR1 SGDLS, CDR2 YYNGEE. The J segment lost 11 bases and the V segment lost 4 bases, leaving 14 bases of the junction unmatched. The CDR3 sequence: CASSFGTGQATKLFF. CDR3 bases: TGTGCCAGCAGCTTCGGCACTGGACAGGCCACGAAACTGTTTTTT.

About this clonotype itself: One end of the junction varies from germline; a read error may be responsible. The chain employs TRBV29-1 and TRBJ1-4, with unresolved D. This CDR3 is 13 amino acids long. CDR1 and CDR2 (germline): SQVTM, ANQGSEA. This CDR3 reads CSVEAVGNEKRFF. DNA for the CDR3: TGCAGCGTTGAAGCTGTAGGGAATGAAAAACGGTTTTTT. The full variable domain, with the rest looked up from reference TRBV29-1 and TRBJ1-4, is SAVISQKPSRDICQRGTSLTIQCQVDSQVTMMFWYRQQPGQSLTLIATANQGSEATYESGFVIDKFPISRPNLTFSTLTVSNMSPEDSSIYLCSVEAVGNEKRFFGSGTQLSVL.

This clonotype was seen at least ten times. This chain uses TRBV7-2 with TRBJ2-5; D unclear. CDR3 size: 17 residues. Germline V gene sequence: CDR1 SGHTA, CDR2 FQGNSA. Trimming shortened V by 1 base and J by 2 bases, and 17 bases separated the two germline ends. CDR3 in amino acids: CASSLVVYRDQQETQYF. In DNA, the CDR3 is TGTGCCAGCAGCTTAGTCGTGTATCGAGACCAACAAGAGACCCAGTACTTC.

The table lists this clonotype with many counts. The chain's CDR3 is CATSRDMGMAKNIQYF. CDR3 nucleotide sequence: TGTGCCACCAGCAGAGATATGGGGATGGCCAAAAACATTCAGTACTTC. The rearrangement links TRBV15 to TRBJ2-4, with D uncertain. V dropped 0 bases and J dropped 1 base, with 10 bases sitting between them. This CDR3 comprises 16 residues. CDR1 LNHNV and CDR2 YYDKDF come from the germline V gene (reference sequence).

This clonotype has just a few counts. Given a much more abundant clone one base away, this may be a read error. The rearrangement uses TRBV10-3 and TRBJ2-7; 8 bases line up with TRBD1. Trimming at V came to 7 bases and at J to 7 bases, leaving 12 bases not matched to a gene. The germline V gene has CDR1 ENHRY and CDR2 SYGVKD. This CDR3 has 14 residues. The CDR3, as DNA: TGTGCCATCAACCGGACAGGGCCACGAACGGAGCAGTACTTC. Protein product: CAINRTGPRTEQYF.

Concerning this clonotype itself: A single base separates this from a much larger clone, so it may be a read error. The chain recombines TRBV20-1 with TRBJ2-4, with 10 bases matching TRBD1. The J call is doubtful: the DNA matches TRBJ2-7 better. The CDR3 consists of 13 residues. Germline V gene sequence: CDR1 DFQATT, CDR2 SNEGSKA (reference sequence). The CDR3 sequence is CSTRDRGLDEQYF. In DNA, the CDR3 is TGCAGTACTAGGGACAGGGGTCTCGACGAGCAGTACTTC.

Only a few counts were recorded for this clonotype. In DNA, the CDR3 is TGTGCCAGCAGCCCAGACTATGCCTCTAGCACAGATACGCAGTATTTT. This gives the protein CASSPDYASSTDTQYF. This chain links TRBV5-6 with TRBJ2-3, with D perhaps matching TRBD2 (5 bases). The CDR3 contains 16 residues. V lost 4 bases and J lost 0, with 15 bases in between. The germline gives CDR1 SGHDT, CDR2 YYEEEE.

For the CDR3, the DNA is TGCAGTGCTAGACGACCGAACACCGGGGAGCTGTTTTTT. It encodes CSARRPNTGELFF. The chain is built from TRBV20-1 and TRBJ2-2; D gene unclear. The length of the CDR3 is 13 residues. Germline CDR1 reads DFQATT; CDR2 reads SNEGSKA (reference sequence). With 2 bases removed from V and 0 bases from J, the gap between germline ends came to 4 bases.

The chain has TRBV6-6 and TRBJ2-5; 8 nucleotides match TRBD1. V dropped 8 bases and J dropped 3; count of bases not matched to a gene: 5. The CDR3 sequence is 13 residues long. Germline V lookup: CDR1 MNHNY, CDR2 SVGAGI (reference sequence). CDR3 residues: CASGGTGEETQYF. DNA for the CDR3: TGTGCCAGCGGAGGGACAGGAGAAGAGACCCAGTACTTC.

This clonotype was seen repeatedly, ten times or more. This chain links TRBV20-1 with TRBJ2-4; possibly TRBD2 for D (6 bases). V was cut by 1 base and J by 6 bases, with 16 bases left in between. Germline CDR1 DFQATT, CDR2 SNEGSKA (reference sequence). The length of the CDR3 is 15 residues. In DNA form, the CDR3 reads TGCAGTGCTAGAGTTACCGCGGCGGGAAGAAACATTCAGTACTTC. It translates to CSARVTAAGRNIQYF.

The CDR3 here is CASSSGTGGENSPLHF. Written as DNA, the CDR3 is TGTGCCAGCAGCTCCGGGACAGGGGGCGAGAATTCACCCCTCCACTTT. This sequence joins TRBV12-3 or TRBV12-4 and TRBJ1-6; 12 bases fit TRBD1. V trimming: 6 bases; J trimming: 7 bases; junction bases outside the gene matches: 7. The CDR3 consists of 16 residues.

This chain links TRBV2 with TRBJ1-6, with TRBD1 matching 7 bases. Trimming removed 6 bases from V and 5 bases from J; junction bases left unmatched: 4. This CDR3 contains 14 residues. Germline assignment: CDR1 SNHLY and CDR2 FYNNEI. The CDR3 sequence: CASRLTGNNSPLHF. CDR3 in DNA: TGTGCCAGCAGGCTGACAGGGAATAATTCACCCCTCCACTTT.

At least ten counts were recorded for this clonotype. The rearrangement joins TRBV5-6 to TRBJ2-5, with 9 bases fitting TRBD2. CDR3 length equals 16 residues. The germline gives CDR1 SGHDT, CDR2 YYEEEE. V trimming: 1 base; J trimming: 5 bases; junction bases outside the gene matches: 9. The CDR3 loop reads CASSLYGGRAGETQYF. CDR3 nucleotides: TGTGCCAGCAGCTTGTACGGCGGGAGGGCCGGGGAGACCCAGTACTTC.

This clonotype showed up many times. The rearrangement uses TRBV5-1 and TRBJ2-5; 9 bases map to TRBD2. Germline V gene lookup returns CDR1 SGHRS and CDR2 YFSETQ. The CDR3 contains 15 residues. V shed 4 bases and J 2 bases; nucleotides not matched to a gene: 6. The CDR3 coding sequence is TGCGCCAGCAGCCCCAGCGGGGGGCTTCAAGAGACCCAGTACTTC. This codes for CASSPSGGLQETQYF.

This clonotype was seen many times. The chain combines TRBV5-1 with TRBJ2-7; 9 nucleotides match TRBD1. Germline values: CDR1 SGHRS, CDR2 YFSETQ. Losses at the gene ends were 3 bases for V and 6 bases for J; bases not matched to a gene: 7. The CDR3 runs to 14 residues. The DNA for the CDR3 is TGCGCCAGCAGCTCGGGACAGGGAGATGGCGAGCAGTACTTC. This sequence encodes CASSSGQGDGEQYF.

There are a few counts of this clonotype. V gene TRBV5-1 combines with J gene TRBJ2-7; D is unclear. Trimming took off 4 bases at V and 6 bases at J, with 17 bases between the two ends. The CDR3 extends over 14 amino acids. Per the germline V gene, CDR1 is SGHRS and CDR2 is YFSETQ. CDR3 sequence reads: CASSPNPGSAEQYF. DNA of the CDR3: TGCGCCAGCAGCCCGAACCCCGGATCCGCCGAGCAGTACTTC.

The CDR3 region has the DNA TGTGCCAGCAGCGTCGGGGGGGGGCAGTCCTACAATGAGCAGTTCTTC. Translating it yields CASSVGGGQSYNEQFF. This chain links TRBV9 with TRBJ2-1; 8 nucleotides agree with TRBD2. V was clipped by 2 bases and J by 1 base; unmatched bases: 5. This CDR3 region has 16 residues. CDR1 is SGDLS and CDR2 is YYNGEE in the germline V gene. The variable domain in full, completed from reference TRBV9 and TRBJ2-1, reads DSGVTQTPKHLITATGQRVTLRCSPRSGDLSVYWYQQSLDQGLQFLIQYYNGEERAKGNILERFSAQQFPDLHSELNLSSLELGDSALYFCASSVGGGQSYNEQFFGPGTRLTVL.

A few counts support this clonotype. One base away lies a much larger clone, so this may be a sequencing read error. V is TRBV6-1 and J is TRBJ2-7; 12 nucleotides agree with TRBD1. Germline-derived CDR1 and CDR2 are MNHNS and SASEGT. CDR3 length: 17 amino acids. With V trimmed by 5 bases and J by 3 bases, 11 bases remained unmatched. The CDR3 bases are TGTGCCAGCAGTCTCTTCCCGGGGGACAGGGGGCGCTACGAGCAGTACTTC. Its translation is CASSLFPGDRGRYEQYF.

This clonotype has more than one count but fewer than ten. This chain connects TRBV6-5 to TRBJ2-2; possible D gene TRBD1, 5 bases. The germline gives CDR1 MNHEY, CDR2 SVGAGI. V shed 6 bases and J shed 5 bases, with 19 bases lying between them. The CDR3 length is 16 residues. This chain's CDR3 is CASSKPKTVTTGELFF. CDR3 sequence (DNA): TGTGCCAGCAGCAAGCCGAAGACAGTTACTACCGGGGAGCTGTTTTTT.

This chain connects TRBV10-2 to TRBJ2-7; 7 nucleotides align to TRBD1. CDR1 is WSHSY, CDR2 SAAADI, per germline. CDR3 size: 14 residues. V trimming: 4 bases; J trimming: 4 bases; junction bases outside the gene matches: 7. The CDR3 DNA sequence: TGCGCCAGCAGTGCCAGGCCAGGGGGTTACGAGCAGTACTTC. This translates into CASSARPGGYEQYF.

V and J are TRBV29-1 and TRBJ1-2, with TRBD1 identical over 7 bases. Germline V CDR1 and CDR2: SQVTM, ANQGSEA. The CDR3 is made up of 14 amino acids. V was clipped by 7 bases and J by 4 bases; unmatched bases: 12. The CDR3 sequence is CSAERTGSPYGYTF. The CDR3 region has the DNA TGCAGCGCTGAGAGGACAGGATCTCCCTATGGCTACACCTTC.

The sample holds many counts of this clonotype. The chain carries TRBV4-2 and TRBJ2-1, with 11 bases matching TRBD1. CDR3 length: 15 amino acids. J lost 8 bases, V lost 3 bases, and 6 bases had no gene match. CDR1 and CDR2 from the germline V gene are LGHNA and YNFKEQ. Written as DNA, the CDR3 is TGTGCCAGCAGCCAGGAAGGGACAGGGGGATATGAGCAGTTCTTC. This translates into CASSQEGTGGYEQFF.

CDR3 DNA: TGTGCCAGCAGTTACCTCTCAGGCGGGGTAGAGACCCAGTACTTC. Translating it yields CASSYLSGGVETQYF. V is TRBV6-5 and J is TRBJ2-5; possibly TRBD2 for D (6 bases). Per the germline V gene, CDR1 is MNHEY and CDR2 is SVGAGI. With 2 bases removed from V and 4 bases from J, the gap between germline ends came to 14 bases. There are 15 residues in the CDR3.

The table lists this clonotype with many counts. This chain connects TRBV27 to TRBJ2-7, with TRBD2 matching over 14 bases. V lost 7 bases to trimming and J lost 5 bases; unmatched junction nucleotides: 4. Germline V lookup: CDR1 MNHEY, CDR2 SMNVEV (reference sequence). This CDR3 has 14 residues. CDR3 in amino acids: CASNSGLAGDEQYF. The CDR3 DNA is TGTGCCAGCAATTCGGGACTAGCGGGAGACGAGCAGTACTTC.

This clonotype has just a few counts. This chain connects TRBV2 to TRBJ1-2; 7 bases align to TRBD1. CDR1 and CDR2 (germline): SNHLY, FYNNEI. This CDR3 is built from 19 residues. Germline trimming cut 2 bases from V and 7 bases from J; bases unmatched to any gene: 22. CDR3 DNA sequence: TGTGCCAGCAGTGAATTAATTTCCGATCTGTCCCAGGGGGTTGCTGGCTACACCTTC. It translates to CASSELISDLSQGVAGYTF.